This TCR beta chain was found in a study of read filtering for tumor transcriptome and immune sequencing. About the study: Patients were approximately 18 male and about 14 female, mean age about 65 years, range roughly 45 to 85.

Germline lookup yields CDR1 MDHEN and CDR2 SYDVKM. The V and J ends lost 6 bases and 9 bases respectively, with 12 bases between them. CDR3 size: 11 residues. This clonotype was detected many times. This library used around 400 ng RNA and molecular barcoded adaptors spanning alpha/delta and beta/gamma chains. TCRdb itself ran the reads through MiXCR, one entry per CDR3 protein. The sample holds tens of thousands of distinct CDR3 sequences, more than 20% seen once. Sample: a population of CD138-negative cells sorted from bone marrow. This TCR was recovered from a donor aged 40 or over with multiple myeloma. This chain connects TRBV28 to TRBJ2-7; D tentatively reads TRBD1 or TRBD2 (5 bases each). The CDR3 reads CASSRGTWQYF. DNA for the CDR3: TGTGCCAGCAGCCGTGGGACCTGGCAGTACTTC.